Below are 6 T cell receptor beta chains sequenced from a single sample in a study of regulatory and conventional T cells in RAG deficiency. Some clones are missing from TCRdb's copy, which holds only in-frame ones; the method was immunoSEQ multiplex PCR. The sample yields tens of thousands of clones, over 80% seen once. Conventional CD4+ T cells were sorted from blood as CD25-low CD127-high cells. This same sample was also part of a study on regulatory T cells. That work contributes: The primer mix had 52 TRBV and 13 TRBJ primers.

Specimen: CD4+ effector T cells sorted from blood. The receptors shown here come from a human donor in good health.

This chain joins TRBV9 and TRBJ2-6, with D perhaps being TRBD1 or TRBD2 (7 bases each). Germline assignment: CDR1 SGDLS and CDR2 YYNGEE. The V gene lost 4 bases and the J gene lost 2 bases, with 19 bases spanning the gap. The CDR3 runs 18 residues. The CDR3 spells CASSSVAGGTAGANVLTF. The CDR3 DNA reads as TGTGCCAGCAGCAGCGTAGCGGGCGGGACAGCTGGGGCCAACGTCCTGACTTTC. The full variable domain, with the rest looked up from reference TRBV9 and TRBJ2-6, is DSGVTQTPKHLITATGQRVTLRCSPRSGDLSVYWYQQSLDQGLQFLIQYYNGEERAKGNILERFSAQQFPDLHSELNLSSLELGDSALYFCASSSVAGGTAGANVLTFGAGSRLTVL.

The genes are TRBV13 and TRBJ2-1; TRBD1 might be the D (6 bases). Trimming cost V 2 bases and J 0 bases, with 20 bases left between them. There are 19 residues in the CDR3. In germline, CDR1 is PRHDT, CDR2 FYEKMQ (reference sequence). The CDR3, as DNA: TGTGCCAGCAGCTTAACAGGGTTCAGAATATCGAGCTCCTACAATGAGCAGTTCTTC. Its translation is CASSLTGFRISSSYNEQFF.

This rearrangement joins TRBV15 to TRBJ1-5; TRBD1 aligns across 10 bases. There are 18 residues in the CDR3. After removal of 1 base from V and 0 bases from J, the junction contained 6 bases not matched to a gene. CDR1 LNHNV and CDR2 YYDKDF come from the germline V gene (reference sequence). As DNA, the CDR3 is TGTGCCACCAGCAGAGTGCCGGGACAGGGGTATAGCAATCAGCCCCAGCATTTT. Translated: CATSRVPGQGYSNQPQHF.

V and J are TRBV6-1 and TRBJ2-7; 7 bases match TRBD1. The CDR3 runs 15 residues. The V gene end was trimmed by 5 bases and the J gene end by 4 bases; junction bases not matched to a gene: 11. From germline, CDR1 is MNHNS and CDR2 SASEGT. CDR3 amino acids: CASSTTSQGQYEQYF. The CDR3 nucleotides are TGTGCCAGCAGTACTACCTCACAGGGGCAGTACGAGCAGTACTTC.

CDR3 bases: TGTGCCAGTAGTGGACGCACCGAAGGGGGAACAGATACGCAGTATTTT. Its translation is CASSGRTEGGTDTQYF. The rearrangement links TRBV19 to TRBJ2-3; TRBD1 is a possible D gene (6 bases). Trimming stripped 5 bases from V and 3 bases from J, with 18 bases between. Germline CDR1 LNHDA, CDR2 SQIVND (reference sequence). This CDR3 region has 16 residues.

The J gene is TRBJ2-7, the V gene TRBV30; the match to TRBD1 covers 10 bases. J lost 1 base, V lost 0 bases, and 9 bases had no gene match. This CDR3 is 17 amino acids long. Germline CDR1 GTSNPN, CDR2 SVGIG (reference sequence). In nucleotides, the CDR3 is TGTGCCTGGAGTGTGGCCCTAGGACAGGGGGGTTCCTACGAGCAGTACTTC. The encoded protein is CAWSVALGQGGSYEQYF.